The 26 T cell receptor beta chains below were found in one sample sequenced in a study of early T cells in non-severe SARS-CoV-2 infection. A single record per CDR3 protein comes from TCRdb applying MiXCR to the 5' RACE reads. This table holds approximately 38,000 distinct CDR3 sequences, 3.5% to 5% found once. Sequenced sample: whole blood. The receptors originated from an adult who was a healthcare worker with PCR-confirmed SARS-CoV-2 infection or an uninfected control (not recorded which).

This clonotype was counted at least ten times. The V call is TRBV18, the J call TRBJ1-1, with a tentative D call TRBD1 (6 bases). The V and J ends lost 3 bases and 8 bases respectively, with 13 bases between them. CDR1 is KGHSH, CDR2 LQKENI, per germline. This CDR3 spans 13 amino acids. The CDR3 DNA reads as TGTGCCAGCTCACCCACTGGAGGGGGAGAAGCTTTCTTT. Protein product: CASSPTGGGEAFF.

This clonotype was counted at least ten times. V usage is TRBV7-9 and J usage is TRBJ2-3; D may be TRBD2 (6 bases). Germline V CDR1 and CDR2: SEHNR, FQNEAQ (reference sequence). V was cut by 5 bases and J by 14 bases, with 20 bases left in between. The CDR3 sequence is 13 residues long. CDR3 nucleotide sequence: TGTGCCAGCAGCCCTCCACAGTCCGGGACTCTGTATTTT. It translates to CASSPPQSGTLYF.

This clonotype has ten or more counts. This chain links TRBV21-1 with TRBJ1-1; TRBD1, the D gene given by the table, was not confirmed from the DNA. TRBV21-1 has pseudogene status. The CDR3 has 20 amino acids. CDR3 coding DNA: TGTGCCAGCAGCAAGCCCGACCCCCGGGACAGCCAAATTCAGGTGGCTGAAGCTTTCTTT. Encoded protein: CASSKPDPRDSQIQVAEAFF.

Ten or more counts support this clonotype. This chain uses TRBV3-1 with TRBJ2-2, with TRBD1 matching over 10 bases. The V segment lost 0 bases and the J segment 6 bases; nucleotides outside the gene matches: 1. Per germline, CDR1 LGHDT and CDR2 YNNKEL (reference sequence). The CDR3 totals 15 residues. The CDR3 spells CASSQEGTGAGELFF. In nucleotides, the CDR3 is TGTGCCAGCAGCCAAGAAGGGACAGGGGCCGGGGAGCTGTTTTTT.

V gene TRBV29-1 combines with J gene TRBJ2-7; 9 bases match TRBD1. The V gene end was trimmed by 4 bases and the J gene end by 7 bases; junction bases not matched to a gene: 8. Germline V lookup: CDR1 SQVTM, CDR2 ANQGSEA. The CDR3 has 13 amino acids. The DNA of the CDR3 is TGCAGCGTTGGTGGACAGGGGTCTATAGAGCAGTACTTC. This sequence encodes CSVGGQGSIEQYF.

At least ten counts were recorded for this clonotype. This sequence joins TRBV2 and TRBJ2-2; possibly TRBD1 or TRBD2 for D (5 bases each). CDR1 and CDR2 from the germline V gene are SNHLY and FYNNEI. V was pared by 2 bases and J by 5 bases, with 15 bases between. This CDR3 is built from 16 residues. The CDR3 DNA reads as TGTGCCAGCAGTGAACACGGGGCGCAAGGGACCGGGGAGCTGTTTTTT. Translation: CASSEHGAQGTGELFF. The variable domain in full, with the rest retrieved from reference TRBV2 and TRBJ2-2, is EPEVTQTPSHQVTQMGQEVILRCVPISNHLYFYWYRQILGQKVEFLVSFYNNEISEKSEIFDDQFSVERPDGSNFTLKIRSTKLEDSAMYFCASSEHGAQGTGELFFGEGSRLTVL.

This clonotype was recorded many times. This rearrangement joins TRBV7-2 to TRBJ2-7; 12 bases line up with TRBD2. The junction had 8 bases not matched to a gene; V was cut back by 4 bases and J by 7 bases. This CDR3 contains 15 residues. CDR1 and CDR2 (germline): SGHTA, FQGNSA. CDR3 nucleotide sequence: TGTGCCAGCAGCTACTCACTAGCGGGGGGTCCTGAGCAGTACTTC. This codes for CASSYSLAGGPEQYF.

This clonotype has a count of ten or more. This chain connects TRBV20-1 to TRBJ1-5; the match to TRBD1 covers 9 bases. CDR3 length equals 16 residues. CDR1 is DFQATT and CDR2 is SNEGSKA in the germline V gene (reference sequence). V gave up 6 bases and J gave up 1 base; unmatched junction bases: 10. The CDR3 DNA follows: TGCAGTGCCCCGCATACAGGGGGCGTCAGCAATCAGCCCCAGCATTTT. Its protein is CSAPHTGGVSNQPQHF.

This clonotype was detected many times. The chain uses TRBV4-2 and TRBJ2-7; D gene uncertain. The germline V gene has CDR1 LGHNA and CDR2 YNFKEQ. This CDR3 comprises 15 residues. V was clipped by 0 bases and J by 1 base, with 10 bases between them. CDR3 in amino acids: CASSQDLAMSYEQYF. In DNA, the CDR3 is TGTGCCAGCAGCCAAGATCTGGCCATGTCCTACGAGCAGTACTTC.

There are many counts of this clonotype. The J gene is TRBJ2-1, the V gene TRBV3-1, with 10 positions matching TRBD2. This CDR3 contains 16 residues. Per germline, CDR1 LGHDT and CDR2 YNNKEL (reference sequence). V lost 1 base and J lost 2; bases outside the gene matches: 2. This CDR3 is CASSQALAGAYNEQFF. CDR3 in DNA: TGTGCCAGCAGCCAAGCCCTAGCGGGAGCCTACAATGAGCAGTTCTTC.

V is TRBV30 and J is TRBJ2-7; D remains unclear. Germline values: CDR1 GTSNPN, CDR2 SVGIG (reference sequence). The CDR3 has 14 residues. The V and J ends lost 1 base and 5 bases respectively, with 15 bases between them. CDR3: CAWSEHHSPHEQYF. As DNA, the CDR3 is TGTGCCTGGAGTGAACACCATAGCCCCCACGAGCAGTACTTC.

This clonotype was counted ten times or more. V is TRBV7-3 and J is TRBJ2-5; TRBD2 aligns across 12 bases. CDR1 SGHTA and CDR2 FQGTGA come from the germline V gene. The CDR3 sequence is 15 residues long. V was clipped by 3 bases and J by 5 bases; unmatched bases: 4. This CDR3 is CASSLTSGGLETQYF. CDR3 in DNA: TGTGCCAGCAGCTTGACTAGCGGGGGTCTGGAGACCCAGTACTTC.

This clonotype appeared many times. The gene calls are TRBV2 and TRBJ2-2, with TRBD1 matching over 8 bases. Germline V gene lookup returns CDR1 SNHLY and CDR2 FYNNEI. V trimming: 7 bases; J trimming: 6 bases; junction bases outside the gene matches: 13. The CDR3 length is 16 residues. DNA for the CDR3: TGTGCCAGCACCAGAACCGGCAGGGGGCCGGCCGGGGAGCTGTTTTTT. Translation gives CASTRTGRGPAGELFF.

This clonotype was seen ten or more times. J is TRBJ2-7 and V is TRBV5-1, with D possibly being TRBD2 (5 bases). V was trimmed by 3 bases and J by 5 bases, leaving 9 bases between them. Germline V gene lookup returns CDR1 SGHRS and CDR2 YFSETQ. CDR3 length: 12 amino acids. The CDR3 DNA follows: TGCGCCAGCAGCTACTCCGGGGACGAGCAGTACTTC. Protein sequence: CASSYSGDEQYF.

This clonotype was seen many times. The chain recombines TRBV7-2 with TRBJ1-5; no clear D. CDR1 is SGHTA, CDR2 FQGNSA, per germline. The ends were cut back, 1 base at V and 6 bases at J, with 7 bases in the middle. The CDR3 totals 13 residues. DNA for the CDR3: TGTGCCAGCAGCTTAGATGGGATTCAGCCCCAGCATTTT. Translation gives CASSLDGIQPQHF. The whole variable domain, remainder taken from reference TRBV7-2 and TRBJ1-5, is GAGVSQSPSNKVTEKGKDVELRCDPISGHTALYWYRQSLGQGLEFLIYFQGNSAPDKSGLPSDRFSAERTGGSVSTLTIQRTQQEDSAVYLCASSLDGIQPQHFGDGTRLSIL.

Many counts were recorded for this clonotype. The chain links TRBV20-1 to TRBJ1-1, with TRBD1 as a possible D gene (5 bases). The ends were cut back, 4 bases at V and 6 bases at J, with 18 bases in the middle. Germline V gene lookup returns CDR1 DFQATT and CDR2 SNEGSKA (reference sequence). CDR3 length equals 14 residues. The CDR3 bases are TGCAGTGCTACAGCCCAGGGAAAGTTACCTGAAGCTTTCTTT. As protein: CSATAQGKLPEAFF.

This clonotype occurred many times. V usage is TRBV7-9 and J usage is TRBJ2-2, with 9 bases identical to TRBD2. The V gene end was trimmed by 8 bases and the J gene end by 5 bases; junction bases not matched to a gene: 12. This CDR3 comprises 16 residues. CDR1 and CDR2 from the germline V gene are SEHNR and FQNEAQ (reference sequence). The CDR3, as DNA: TGTGCCAGCGCCTACTTGGTAGCGGGGGATACCGGGGAGCTGTTTTTT. Translation: CASAYLVAGDTGELFF. The whole variable domain, remainder taken from reference TRBV7-9 and TRBJ2-2, is DTGVSQNPRHKITKRGQNVTFRCDPISEHNRLYWYRQTLGQGPEFLTYFQNEAQLEKSRLLSDRFSAERPKGSFSTLEIQRTEQGDSAMYLCASAYLVAGDTGELFFGEGSRLTVL.

Many counts were recorded for this clonotype. This chain connects TRBV20-1 to TRBJ2-1; D is undetermined. This CDR3 region has 13 residues. Germline V gives CDR1 DFQATT, CDR2 SNEGSKA (reference sequence). The germline V and J ends were trimmed by 0 bases and 6 bases, with 9 bases remaining between them. CDR3 DNA sequence: TGCAGTGCTAGAGAGGTCCGGAGCAATGAGCAGTTCTTC. Encoded protein: CSAREVRSNEQFF.

This chain joins TRBV5-1 and TRBJ2-2; D is perhaps TRBD2 (5 bases). This CDR3 spans 16 amino acids. V lost 1 base to trimming and J lost 0 bases, with 10 bases between them. The germline CDR1 and CDR2 sequences are SGHRS and YFSETQ. CDR3 DNA sequence: TGCGCCAGCAGCTTGATGGCTAGCTCGAACACCGGGGAGCTGTTTTTT. Translating it yields CASSLMASSNTGELFF. The whole variable domain, filled in from reference TRBV5-1 and TRBJ2-2, reads KAGVTQTPRYLIKTRGQQVTLSCSPISGHRSVSWYQQTPGQGLQFLFEYFSETQRNKGNFPGRFSGRQFSNSRSEMNVSTLELGDSALYLCASSLMASSNTGELFFGEGSRLTVL.

This clonotype has ten or more counts. The chain is built from TRBV4-1 and TRBJ2-7; D is uncertain. The V end lost 1 base, the J end lost 4 bases, and 14 bases lay between the germline ends. Germline-derived CDR1 and CDR2 are MGHRA and YSYEKL. The CDR3 is 15 residues long. The CDR3 region has the DNA TGCGCCAGCAGCCAAGCAACGCTGAGTTTATACGAGCAGTACTTC. This encodes CASSQATLSLYEQYF.

The table lists this clonotype with many counts. This rearrangement joins TRBV12-2 to TRBJ2-2; the tabulated D call, TRBD2, remains unverified against the DNA. TRBV12-2 is described as a pseudogene. The CDR3 loop spans 17 amino acids. CDR3 nucleotides: TGTGCAAGTCGCTTAGGGACTAGCGGGGGGGCAACCGGGGAGCTGTTTTTT. Its translation: CASRLGTSGGATGELFF.

In its sample, this clonotype was seen many times. The chain combines TRBV20-1 with TRBJ2-3; D is perhaps TRBD1 (5 bases). The V gene lost 1 base and the J gene lost 6 bases, with 8 bases spanning the gap. From germline, CDR1 is DFQATT and CDR2 SNEGSKA (reference sequence). This CDR3 spans 12 amino acids. The CDR3: CSARGSGDTQYF. In nucleotides, the CDR3 is TGCAGTGCTAGAGGGTCAGGGGATACGCAGTATTTT.

The chain combines TRBV7-8 with TRBJ2-3, with 11 nucleotides matching TRBD2. The CDR3 is 16 residues long. V shed 5 bases, J shed 0 bases, and the junction held 4 bases outside the gene matches. The germline CDR1 and CDR2 sequences are SGHVS and FQNEAQ. The CDR3: CASSPIAGGSTDTQYF. The DNA of the CDR3 is TGTGCCAGCAGCCCTATAGCGGGGGGGAGCACAGATACGCAGTATTTT. Supplemented by reference TRBV7-8 and TRBJ2-3, the full variable domain reads GAGVSQSPRYKVAKRGQDVALRCDPISGHVSLFWYQQALGQGPEFLTYFQNEAQLDKSGLPSDRFFAERPEGSVSTLKIQRTQQEDSAVYLCASSPIAGGSTDTQYFGPGTRLTVL.

Many counts were recorded for this clonotype. This chain connects TRBV2 to TRBJ1-5; the D gene is possibly TRBD1 (6 bases). Germline CDR1 SNHLY, CDR2 FYNNEI. V was clipped by 3 bases and J by 11 bases, with 11 bases between them. The CDR3 is 12 residues long. The CDR3, as DNA: TGTGCCAGCAGTGATCATAACAGGGCCCAGCATTTT. As protein: CASSDHNRAQHF.

This clonotype was counted ten times or more. The J gene is TRBJ2-7, the V gene TRBV5-1; D is perhaps TRBD2 (6 bases). The V gene lost 7 bases and the J gene lost 0 bases, with 17 bases spanning the gap. The CDR3 contains 15 residues. Germline V gives CDR1 SGHRS, CDR2 YFSETQ. Here the CDR3 DNA reads TGCGCCAGCTGCCTCCGGGACTTACACTCCTACGAGCAGTACTTC. It yields the protein CASCLRDLHSYEQYF. Full variable domain (rest looked up from reference TRBV5-1 and TRBJ2-7): KAGVTQTPRYLIKTRGQQVTLSCSPISGHRSVSWYQQTPGQGLQFLFEYFSETQRNKGNFPGRFSGRQFSNSRSEMNVSTLELGDSALYLCASCLRDLHSYEQYFGPGTRLTVT.

In its sample, this clonotype was seen a few times. This chain connects TRBV19 to TRBJ2-1, with TRBD1 as a possible D gene (6 bases). Trimming pared 3 bases from V and 10 bases from J, leaving 16 bases between. The CDR3 contains 14 residues. CDR1 and CDR2 (germline): LNHDA, SQIVND (reference sequence). DNA for the CDR3: TGTGCCAGTAGTATTTATAGGGGGTTCGGCGAGCAGTTCTTC. This gives the protein CASSIYRGFGEQFF.